The rows below give T cell receptor beta chains drawn from one sample of a study of blood T cell repertoires in COVID-19. Assay: immunoSEQ multiplex PCR; the TCRdb copy retains only in-frame clones and omits some. Of over 20,000 clones detected, roughly 84% appear once; the ten largest clones hold 30% to 35%. The material sequenced was peripheral blood. The receptors here all came from a human donor in a cohort sampled during active COVID-19. Each CDR3 is given with its conserved first and last residue.

length	V	J	CDR3
12	TRBV14	TRBJ2-1	CAREGPGDEQFF
14	TRBV9	TRBJ1-1	CASSERQVGTEAFF
15	TRBV6-5	TRBJ2-7	CASSSPRRETYEQYF
10	TRBV29-1	TRBJ1-1	CSVVTGGAFF
19	TRBV3-1/TRBV3-2	TRBJ1-6	CASSLDRDIARIGDSPLHF
13	TRBV30	TRBJ1-2	CAWSVQGHYGYTF
13	TRBV6-2/TRBV6-3	TRBJ1-5	CASSNQGNQPQHF
13	TRBV24-1	TRBJ2-2	CATAEGLAGELFF
18	TRBV6-6	TRBJ2-5	CASSLSSGGLGVTETQYF
18	TRBV3-1/TRBV3-2	TRBJ2-6	CASSQDASGSYGANVLTF
15	TRBV6-2/TRBV6-3	TRBJ1-6	CASSYLALEISPLHF
16	TRBV11-1	TRBJ2-3	CASSSSPGLTFDTQYF
17	TRBV19	TRBJ1-6	CASSMNRAGSYNSPLHF
16	TRBV6-6	TRBJ1-6	CASTHRGEVYNSPLHF
16	TRBV30	TRBJ2-1	CAWTAPSLAAYNEQFF
14	TRBV7-6	TRBJ2-7	CASSLGAGPYEQYF
17	TRBV7-3	TRBJ2-1	CASSLIPTGASYNEQFF
13	TRBV3-1/TRBV3-2	TRBJ1-5	CASSPDRDQPQHF
13	TRBV28	TRBJ2-7	CASSSKRSYEQYF
13	TRBV12-3/TRBV12-4	TRBJ1-5	CASSLDNNQPQHF
18	TRBV18	TRBJ1-6	CASSLPPGQGSLNSPLHF
17	TRBV6-2/TRBV6-3	TRBJ2-1	CASSYVVGRPPEDEQFF
13	TRBV27	TRBJ2-3	CASRAAVTDTQYF
18	TRBV3-1/TRBV3-2	TRBJ1-3	CASSQESVLYGAGNTIYF
13	TRBV27	TRBJ2-7	CASRGRGRYEQYF
16	TRBV27	TRBJ2-2	CASSLTKITNTGELFF
12	TRBV9	TRBJ1-5	CASSAGGQPQHF
15	TRBV12-5	TRBJ1-3	CASGLVAGLGNTIYF
17	TRBV7-2	TRBJ2-7	CASSLKAGGVFSPEQYF
13	TRBV7-2	TRBJ1-6	CASSRERNSPLHF
14	TRBV10-3	TRBJ1-1	CAISGTGGMGEAFF
15	TRBV19	TRBJ1-2	CASSESGGLNYGYTF